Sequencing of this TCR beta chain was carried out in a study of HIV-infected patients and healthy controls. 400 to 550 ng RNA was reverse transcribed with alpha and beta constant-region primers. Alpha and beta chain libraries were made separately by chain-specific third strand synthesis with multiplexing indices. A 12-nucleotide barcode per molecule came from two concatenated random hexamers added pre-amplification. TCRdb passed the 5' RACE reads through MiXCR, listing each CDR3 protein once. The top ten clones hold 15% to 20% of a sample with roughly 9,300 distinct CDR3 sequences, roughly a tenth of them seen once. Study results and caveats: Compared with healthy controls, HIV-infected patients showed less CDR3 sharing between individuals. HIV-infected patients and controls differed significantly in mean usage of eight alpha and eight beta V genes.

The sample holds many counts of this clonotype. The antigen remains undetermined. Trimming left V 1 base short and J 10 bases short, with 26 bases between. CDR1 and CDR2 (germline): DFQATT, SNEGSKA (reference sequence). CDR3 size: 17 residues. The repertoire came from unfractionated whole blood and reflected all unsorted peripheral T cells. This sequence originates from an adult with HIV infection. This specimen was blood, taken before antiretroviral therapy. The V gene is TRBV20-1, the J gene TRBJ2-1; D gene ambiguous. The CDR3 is CSARARPWGHSTREQFF. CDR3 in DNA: TGCAGTGCTAGAGCACGACCGTGGGGTCACTCTACGCGGGAGCAGTTCTTC.